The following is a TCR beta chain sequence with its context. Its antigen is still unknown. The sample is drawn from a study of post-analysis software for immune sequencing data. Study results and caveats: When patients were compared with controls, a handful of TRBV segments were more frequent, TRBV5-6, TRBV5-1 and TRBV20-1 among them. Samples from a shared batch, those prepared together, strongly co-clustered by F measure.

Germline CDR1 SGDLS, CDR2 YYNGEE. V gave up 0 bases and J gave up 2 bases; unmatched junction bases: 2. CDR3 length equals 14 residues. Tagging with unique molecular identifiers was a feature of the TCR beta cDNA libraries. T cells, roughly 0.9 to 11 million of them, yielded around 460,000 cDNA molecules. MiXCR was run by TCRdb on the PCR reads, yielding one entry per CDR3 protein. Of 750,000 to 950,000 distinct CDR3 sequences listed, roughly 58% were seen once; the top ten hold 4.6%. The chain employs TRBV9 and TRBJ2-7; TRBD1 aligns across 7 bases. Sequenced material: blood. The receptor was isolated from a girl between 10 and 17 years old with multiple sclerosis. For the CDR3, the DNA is TGTGCCAGCAGCGTAGAGGGACAGCCCTACGAGCAGTACTTC. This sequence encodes CASSVEGQPYEQYF. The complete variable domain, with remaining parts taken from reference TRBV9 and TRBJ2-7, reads DSGVTQTPKHLITATGQRVTLRCSPRSGDLSVYWYQQSLDQGLQFLIQYYNGEERAKGNILERFSAQQFPDLHSELNLSSLELGDSALYFCASSVEGQPYEQYFGPGTRLTVT.